The 28 T cell receptor beta chains presented below share a single source sample, sequenced in a study of CD8 T cells in ankylosing spondylitis (dated by TCRdb to between 2016 and 2019). Study-wide conclusions, independent of this receptor: Blood from ankylosing spondylitis patients appeared to be characterized by a TCR beta motif made up of under ten highly homologous amino acid variants.

The library came from 5' RACE. The sequencer listed for this sample is Illumina HiSeq 2500. TCRdb handled the public reads itself, with Q25 trimming in fastp and clone calling in MiXCR, and kept productive beta chains. CDR3 protein sequences are deduplicated, and each keeps its most common genes and DNA. The sample profile shows some 330,000 distinct CDR3 sequences; approximately 8.2% of them were found once. The top ten clones comprise roughly 15% of the sample. For these receptors, no antigen is known. Sequenced material: blood, either unsorted or a sorted T cell fraction (not recorded which). All receptors derive from a male donor with ankylosing spondylitis.

This clonotype has only a few counts. This chain uses TRBV20-1 with TRBJ2-3; D unclear. The CDR3 has 11 residues. V was cut by 1 base and J by 8 bases, with 7 bases left in between. Germline V CDR1 and CDR2: DFQATT, SNEGSKA (reference sequence). CDR3 in DNA: TGCAGTGCTAGAGGAATGGGTACGCAGTATTTT. It specifies CSARGMGTQYF.

The rearrangement joins TRBV5-1 to TRBJ2-1; a weak D match, TRBD1 (5 bases). The CDR3 consists of 16 residues. The germline gives CDR1 SGHRS, CDR2 YFSETQ. Trimming shortened V by 0 bases and J by 6 bases, and 16 bases separated the two germline ends. The chain's CDR3 is CASSLVGRGWANEQFF. DNA for the CDR3: TGCGCCAGCAGCTTGGTAGGTAGGGGATGGGCCAATGAGCAGTTCTTC.

In this sample, this clonotype turned up a few times. The gene calls are TRBV28 and TRBJ2-7, with 9 bases aligning to TRBD2. V gave up 2 bases and J gave up 5 bases; unmatched junction bases: 10. Germline V CDR1 and CDR2: MDHEN, SYDVKM. The CDR3 consists of 16 residues. The CDR3 nucleotides are TGTGCCAGCAGTTTAGGTGGTGCGGGAGGGCCCGACGAGCAGTACTTC. Protein product: CASSLGGAGGPDEQYF.

This clonotype has a handful of counts. V usage is TRBV18 and J usage is TRBJ1-6; D might be TRBD1 (5 bases). The germline V gene has CDR1 KGHSH and CDR2 LQKENI. The CDR3 sequence is 14 residues long. V was cut by 2 bases and J by 7 bases, with 9 bases left in between. The DNA of the CDR3 is TGTGCCAGCTCACCAGAGACAGTAAATTCACCCCTCCACTTT. Translating gives CASSPETVNSPLHF.

This clonotype was seen many times. The rearrangement links TRBV6-1 to TRBJ2-1; D unresolved. Between the trimmed V and J ends, which lost 1 base and 2 bases, there was a span of 9 bases. CDR3 length: 15 residues. Germline assignment: CDR1 MNHNS and CDR2 SASEGT. The CDR3 sequence is CASSEGPNPYNEQFF. CDR3 coding DNA: TGTGCCAGCAGTGAAGGACCAAACCCCTACAATGAGCAGTTCTTC.

The chain has TRBV4-3 and TRBJ1-2; 10 bases fit TRBD1. Germline V gene data show CDR1 as LGHNA and CDR2 as YSLEER. The junction had 6 bases not matched to a gene; V was cut back by 4 bases and J by 4 bases. The CDR3 extends over 15 amino acids. The DNA of the CDR3 is TGCGCCAGCAGCCCTCGACAGGGGGCGATCTATGGCTACACCTTC. This translates into CASSPRQGAIYGYTF.

This clonotype was seen repeatedly, ten times or more. For the CDR3, the DNA is TGTGCCAGCAGTCAGGGGACAACCAACAATGAGCAGTTCTTC. Translation gives CASSQGTTNNEQFF. J is TRBJ2-1 and V is TRBV12-3 or TRBV12-4, with D possibly being TRBD1 (6 bases). CDR3 size: 14 residues. The V and J ends lost 5 bases and 5 bases respectively, with 13 bases between them.

V and J are TRBV5-6 and TRBJ2-5; 9 bases are shared with TRBD2. The V gene's germline CDR1 is SGHDT and CDR2 YYEEEE. Trimming at V came to 3 bases and at J to 7 bases, leaving 7 bases not matched to a gene. This CDR3 has 14 amino acids. The CDR3 nucleotides are TGTGCCAGCAGCTCTCCGGGACTAGCAGGGACCCAGTACTTC. Protein product: CASSSPGLAGTQYF.

This clonotype was observed many times. This rearrangement joins TRBV24-1 to TRBJ2-1, with 8 bases that match TRBD2. Germline V gene sequence: CDR1 KGHDR, CDR2 SFDVKD. The CDR3 extends over 16 amino acids. Losses at the gene ends were 0 bases for V and 6 bases for J; bases not matched to a gene: 6. CDR3 region: CATSDLQGTSRNEQFF. The CDR3, as DNA: TGTGCCACCAGTGATTTGCAGGGGACTAGTCGCAATGAGCAGTTCTTC.

In its sample, this clonotype was seen many times. The chain couples TRBV27 to TRBJ2-3; D possibly corresponds to TRBD2 (7 bases). V was pared by 4 bases and J by 3 bases, with 17 bases between. This CDR3 region has 16 residues. Germline V lookup: CDR1 MNHEY, CDR2 SMNVEV (reference sequence). Here the CDR3 reads CASSWDSGGLTDTQYF. The DNA for the CDR3 is TGTGCCAGCAGTTGGGACTCGGGGGGCTTAACAGATACGCAGTATTTT.

This clonotype was observed many times. V is TRBV29-1 and J is TRBJ2-2; maybe TRBD2 (5 bases). Germline V gene lookup returns CDR1 SQVTM and CDR2 ANQGSEA. This CDR3 region has 16 residues. V was clipped by 3 bases and J by 0 bases, with 14 bases between them. CDR3 nucleotides: TGCAGCGTTGACCTCGGGCAGCGGACGAACACCGGGGAGCTGTTTTTT. Encoded protein: CSVDLGQRTNTGELFF.

In this sample, this clonotype turned up a few times. DNA for the CDR3: TGCGCCAGCAGCCAAGATTTGCTAGGGGGTGGGTATGAGCAGTTCTTC. It encodes CASSQDLLGGGYEQFF. The chain links TRBV4-1 to TRBJ2-1; possible D gene TRBD1, 6 bases. This CDR3 region has 16 residues. V lost 0 bases to trimming and J lost 8 bases, with 17 bases between them. Germline CDR1 and CDR2: MGHRA and YSYEKL.

The CDR3, as DNA: TGCGCCAGCAGCTGGACAGGGAAGGTCGGCGAGACCCAGTACTTC. It specifies CASSWTGKVGETQYF. The chain is built from TRBV5-1 and TRBJ2-5; 8 bases match TRBD1. Germline loops: CDR1 SGHRS, CDR2 YFSETQ. V gave up 3 bases and J gave up 5 bases; unmatched junction bases: 9. The CDR3 covers 15 residues.

This clonotype was picked up a small number of times. The rearrangement links TRBV28 to TRBJ2-7; the D is unclear. The CDR3 consists of 15 residues. Germline V gene data show CDR1 as MDHEN and CDR2 as SYDVKM. V gave up 6 bases and J gave up 4 bases, with 19 bases separating them. CDR3 sequence reads: CASRPPTSDHYEQYF. CDR3 DNA: TGTGCCAGCAGACCCCCCACGTCGGACCATTACGAGCAGTACTTC.

Comment on this clonotype: Being one base from a much bigger clone, this may be a read error. The V gene is TRBV6-1, the J gene TRBJ2-5; weak D call: TRBD1 (6 bases). This CDR3 has 14 residues. Germline CDR1 reads MNHNS; CDR2 reads SASEGT. The CDR3 bases are TGTGCCAGCAAACCGGGGTGGGGGCAAGAGTCCCAGTACTTC. This sequence encodes CASKPGWGQESQYF.

The J gene is TRBJ2-1, the V gene TRBV7-3; D might be TRBD1 (5 bases). The germline CDR1 and CDR2 sequences are SGHTA and FQGTGA. V was shortened by 1 base and J by 4 bases, with 5 bases between the two germline ends. CDR3 size: 13 residues. CDR3 bases: TGTGCCAGCAGCTTAAGACAGTACAATGAGCAGTTCTTC. It yields the protein CASSLRQYNEQFF. Complete variable domain (other parts from reference TRBV7-3 and TRBJ2-1): GAGVSQTPSNKVTEKGKYVELRCDPISGHTALYWYRQSLGQGPEFLIYFQGTGAADDSGLPNDRFFAVRPEGSVSTLKIQRTERGDSAVYLCASSLRQYNEQFFGPGTRLTVL.

This chain links TRBV7-9 with TRBJ2-2; 9 bases are a match to TRBD2. Germline lookup yields CDR1 SEHNR and CDR2 FQNEAQ (reference sequence). This CDR3 contains 16 residues. J lost 5 bases, V lost 5 bases, and 9 bases had no gene match. The CDR3 spells CASSGIAGARTGELFF. The CDR3 DNA is TGTGCCAGCAGCGGAATAGCGGGAGCTAGGACCGGGGAGCTGTTTTTT.

This clonotype appeared a few times. The chain uses TRBV7-3 and TRBJ1-5, with D maybe TRBD1 (5 bases). Germline assignment: CDR1 SGHTA and CDR2 FQGTGA. CDR3 length: 15 residues. Trimming removed 0 bases at V and 4 bases at J, with 10 bases between. In nucleotides, the CDR3 is TGTGCCAGCAGCTTAACGGGGCAGGGAAATCAGCCCCAGCATTTT. Amino acids: CASSLTGQGNQPQHF.

This clonotype has ten or more counts. The chain combines TRBV27 with TRBJ2-7; D is unresolved. Germline CDR1 and CDR2: MNHEY and SMNVEV (reference sequence). The CDR3 is 14 amino acids. V lost 3 bases and J 0 bases, leaving 9 bases between the germline ends. The CDR3 loop is CASSFKDSSYEQYF. The CDR3 region has the DNA TGTGCCAGCAGTTTTAAGGATAGCTCCTACGAGCAGTACTTC.

The V call is TRBV5-1, the J call TRBJ1-2; no clear D. The CDR3 totals 13 residues. Trimming removed 3 bases at V and 5 bases at J, with 11 bases between. Germline values: CDR1 SGHRS, CDR2 YFSETQ. The CDR3 coding sequence is TGCGCCAGCAGCTATACAGCGGATTATGGCTACACCTTC. Its protein product is CASSYTADYGYTF. Full variable domain (missing parts from reference TRBV5-1 and TRBJ1-2): KAGVTQTPRYLIKTRGQQVTLSCSPISGHRSVSWYQQTPGQGLQFLFEYFSETQRNKGNFPGRFSGRQFSNSRSEMNVSTLELGDSALYLCASSYTADYGYTFGSGTRLTVV.

This chain uses TRBV20-1 with TRBJ2-7; D may be TRBD2 (6 bases). Between the trimmed V and J ends, which lost 1 base and 2 bases, there was a span of 15 bases. This CDR3 comprises 15 residues. Germline loops: CDR1 DFQATT, CDR2 SNEGSKA (reference sequence). The CDR3 region is CSARAPGGGPYEQYF. The CDR3 DNA sequence: TGCAGTGCTAGAGCACCAGGCGGAGGGCCCTACGAGCAGTACTTC.

The chain employs TRBV12-3 or TRBV12-4 and TRBJ2-1; D remains unclear. The CDR3 is made up of 13 amino acids. V shed 3 bases and J shed 3 bases, with 6 bases lying between them. CDR3 in amino acids: CASSFHSYNEQFF. The CDR3 region has the DNA TGTGCCAGCAGTTTCCACAGCTACAATGAGCAGTTCTTC.

V is TRBV14 and J is TRBJ2-7; D is tentatively TRBD1 or TRBD2 (6 bases each). The CDR3 length is 13 residues. Germline V CDR1 and CDR2: SGHDN, FVKESK. The V end lost 2 bases, the J end lost 6 bases, and 11 bases lay between the germline ends. For the CDR3, the DNA is TGTGCCAGCAGCCAAAAGTGGGGGGCCGAGCAGTACTTC. Residues: CASSQKWGAEQYF.

This clonotype was detected many times. The V gene is TRBV12-3 or TRBV12-4, the J gene TRBJ1-5, with TRBD1 as a possible D gene (5 bases). Trimming shortened V by 6 bases and J by 1 base, and 10 bases separated the two germline ends. There are 14 residues in the CDR3. The DNA for the CDR3 is TGTGCCAGCAGCCAGACAGAGAGCAATCAGCCCCAGCATTTT. Protein: CASSQTESNQPQHF.

The sample holds a few counts of this clonotype. V and J are TRBV12-3 or TRBV12-4 and TRBJ2-4; 7 bases agree with TRBD1. The V gene end was trimmed by 5 bases and the J gene end by 0 bases; junction bases not matched to a gene: 7. The CDR3 contains 16 residues. The CDR3 coding sequence is TGTGCCAGCAGTAACGACAGGGATTTAGCCAAAAACATTCAGTACTTC. This encodes CASSNDRDLAKNIQYF.

This clonotype was seen a handful of times. This rearrangement joins TRBV24-1 to TRBJ2-2, with a possible D match to TRBD2 (6 bases). The germline V and J ends were trimmed by 6 bases and 0 bases, with 10 bases remaining between them. The germline gives CDR1 KGHDR, CDR2 SFDVKD. CDR3 length: 15 amino acids. The CDR3: CATSSTGANTGELFF. The CDR3 nucleotides are TGTGCCACCAGTAGTACGGGAGCGAACACCGGGGAGCTGTTTTTT.

A few counts support this clonotype. The rearrangement links TRBV24-1 to TRBJ2-1, with unresolved D. Germline-derived CDR1 and CDR2 are KGHDR and SFDVKD. This CDR3 has 14 amino acids. V lost 6 bases, J lost 7 bases, and 15 bases lay in between. DNA of the CDR3: TGTGCCACCAGTCCGGGTGGCTCGAGGAATGAGCAGTTCTTC. It translates to CATSPGGSRNEQFF.

The chain employs TRBV7-6 and TRBJ2-1; 12 bases are shared with TRBD2. V dropped 7 bases and J dropped 6; count of bases not matched to a gene: 4. The CDR3 length is 14 residues. CDR1 and CDR2 from the germline V gene are SGHVS and FNYEAQ. CDR3 in DNA: TGTGCCAGCACCCTGACTAGCGGGAGCAATGAGCAGTTCTTC. This sequence encodes CASTLTSGSNEQFF.